This passage covers 19 T cell receptor beta chains from one sample sequenced in a study of cytomegalovirus exposure and HLA in healthy donors. PCR used 60 Vbeta primers and 13 Jbeta primers. The protocol was immunoSEQ multiplex PCR, while the TCRdb copy is restricted to in-frame clones and leaves out a portion. The sample lists 90,000 or so clones, about 80% occurring once. The specimen was PBMCs. These receptors were taken from a woman aged 45-65 years in good health and CMV-seropositive.

The chain uses TRBV11-1 and TRBJ2-5, with D maybe TRBD1 (6 bases). The J call may not be correct, given that the DNA end is closer to TRBJ2-7. Germline values: CDR1 SGHAT, CDR2 FQDESV (reference sequence). The CDR3 is 15 amino acids. The CDR3 coding sequence is TGTGCCAGCAGCTTAACTGAGGGGGTTTCCTACGAGCAGTACTTC. Encoded protein: CASSLTEGVSYEQYF.

This clone was counted a single time. The chain links TRBV29-1 to TRBJ1-2; D might be TRBD1 (5 bases). The CDR3 is 15 amino acids. Germline-derived CDR1 and CDR2 are SQVTM and ANQGSEA. With 1 base removed from V and 8 bases from J, the gap between germline ends came to 20 bases. The DNA for the CDR3 is TGCAGCGTTGAAGCGGACACCTATGCCTCTGAGGGCTACACCTTC. It encodes CSVEADTYASEGYTF.

The CDR3 reads CASSEAGTGRLGEKLFF. The CDR3 DNA follows: TGTGCCAGCAGTGAAGCCGGGACAGGGAGATTAGGAGAAAAACTGTTTTTT. The gene calls are TRBV2 and TRBJ1-4, with TRBD1 matching over 9 bases. The CDR3 consists of 17 residues. Germline values: CDR1 SNHLY, CDR2 FYNNEI. After removal of 0 bases from V and 8 bases from J, the junction contained 10 bases not matched to a gene. The variable domain in full, with the rest retrieved from reference TRBV2 and TRBJ1-4, is EPEVTQTPSHQVTQMGQEVILRCVPISNHLYFYWYRQILGQKVEFLVSFYNNEISEKSEIFDDQFSVERPDGSNFTLKIRSTKLEDSAMYFCASSEAGTGRLGEKLFFGSGTQLSVL.

This chain joins TRBV27 and TRBJ2-7; D gene ambiguous. The CDR3 extends over 12 amino acids. In germline, CDR1 is MNHEY, CDR2 SMNVEV (reference sequence). V was clipped by 3 bases and J by 3 bases, with 6 bases between them. This CDR3 is CASSLGYYEQYF. The DNA for the CDR3 is TGTGCCAGCAGTTTGGGCTACTACGAGCAGTACTTC.

The genes are TRBV6-5 and TRBJ2-1; possibly TRBD1 for D (7 bases). Germline CDR1 is MNHEY and CDR2 is SVGAGI. CDR3 length: 13 residues. Between the trimmed V and J ends, which lost 6 bases and 6 bases, there was a span of 12 bases. The CDR3 bases are TGTGCCAGCAGGGAGGGACAGAGCAATGAGCAGTTCTTC. This encodes CASREGQSNEQFF.

This clone came up a few times. The gene calls are TRBV27 and TRBJ2-1, with D maybe TRBD2 (6 bases). Trimming removed 4 bases from V and 4 bases from J, with 8 bases in between. CDR1 is MNHEY and CDR2 is SMNVEV in the germline V gene (reference sequence). This CDR3 comprises 13 residues. This CDR3 reads CASSSGLYNEQFF. The CDR3 DNA reads as TGTGCCAGCAGTTCGGGACTTTACAATGAGCAGTTCTTC.

V is TRBV7-9 and J is TRBJ1-2, with D maybe TRBD1 (5 bases). The CDR3 extends over 13 amino acids. V was clipped by 2 bases and J by 3 bases, with 7 bases between them. Per the germline V gene, CDR1 is SEHNR and CDR2 is FQNEAQ (reference sequence). The CDR3 spells CASSLQGDYGYTF. The CDR3, as DNA: TGTGCCAGCAGCTTACAAGGGGACTATGGCTACACCTTC.

The table lists this clone with a count of one. The genes are TRBV29-1 and TRBJ1-2; no reliable D call. The germline CDR1 and CDR2 sequences are SQVTM and ANQGSEA. The CDR3 sequence is 13 residues long. The V gene lost 6 bases and the J gene lost 4 bases, with 15 bases spanning the gap. The CDR3 is CSVEIYRGYGYTF. The CDR3 DNA sequence: TGCAGCGTCGAAATTTACCGGGGCTATGGCTACACCTTC.

The chain couples TRBV5-1 to TRBJ1-1; D is perhaps TRBD1 (6 bases). This CDR3 has 14 residues. V was trimmed by 4 bases and J by 3 bases, leaving 13 bases between them. CDR1 is SGHRS and CDR2 is YFSETQ in the germline V gene. DNA for the CDR3: TGCGCCAGCAGCCCCGGACAGTTGGACACTGAAGCTTTCTTT. This gives the protein CASSPGQLDTEAFF. The full variable domain, in which reference TRBV5-1 and TRBJ1-1 provide the parts outside the CDR3, is KAGVTQTPRYLIKTRGQQVTLSCSPISGHRSVSWYQQTPGQGLQFLFEYFSETQRNKGNFPGRFSGRQFSNSRSEMNVSTLELGDSALYLCASSPGQLDTEAFFGQGTRLTVV.

This clone came up a few times. This chain uses TRBV11-2 with TRBJ2-1, with TRBD2 identical over 7 bases. Trimming cost V 3 bases and J 7 bases; bases outside gene matches: 9. In germline, CDR1 is SGHAT, CDR2 FQNNGV. This CDR3 spans 15 amino acids. The CDR3 nucleotides are TGTGCCAGCAGCTTGAGCGGGGCCCGTCGGAATGAGCAGTTCTTC. Its protein product is CASSLSGARRNEQFF.

Concerning this clone: In the same sample, other DNA sequences code for this CDR3. The chain uses TRBV19 and TRBJ2-1; D uncertain. Germline CDR1 is LNHDA and CDR2 is SQIVND (reference sequence). V was shortened by 7 bases and J by 0 bases, with 13 bases between the two germline ends. This CDR3 is 15 amino acids long. This CDR3 reads CASIPDRSSYNEQFF. The CDR3 DNA is TGTGCCAGTATTCCAGACCGGAGCTCCTACAATGAGCAGTTCTTC. The full variable domain, rest sourced from reference TRBV19 and TRBJ2-1, is DGGITQSPKYLFRKEGQNVTLSCEQNLNHDAMYWYRQDPGQGLRLIYYSQIVNDFQKGDIAEGYSVSREKKESFPLTVTSAQKNPTAFYLCASIPDRSSYNEQFFGPGTRLTVL.

The V gene is TRBV11-2, the J gene TRBJ2-1, with 12 bases aligning to TRBD2. With 3 bases clipped from V and 15 bases from J, the junction kept 9 bases outside the gene matches. Looked up from germline, CDR1 is SGHAT and CDR2 is FQNNGV. The CDR3 is 14 residues long. CDR3 protein: CASSLGTLAGGGFF. For the CDR3, the DNA is TGTGCCAGCAGCTTGGGGACCCTAGCGGGAGGGGGGTTCTTC.

V is TRBV5-6 and J is TRBJ2-7, with D maybe TRBD1 (6 bases). This CDR3 region has 13 residues. The V end lost 7 bases, the J end lost 0 bases, and 11 bases lay between the germline ends. Germline V lookup: CDR1 SGHDT, CDR2 YYEEEE. The CDR3 spells CASRRTDSYEQYF. CDR3 nucleotides: TGTGCCAGCCGAAGGACAGACTCCTACGAGCAGTACTTC.

CDR3 protein: CASSQETGNYGYTF. In DNA form, the CDR3 reads TGCGCCAGCAGCCAAGAAACGGGAAACTATGGCTACACCTTC. The chain joins TRBV4-1 to TRBJ1-2; D is unresolved. Germline lookup yields CDR1 MGHRA and CDR2 YSYEKL. Trimming removed 0 bases at V and 2 bases at J, with 7 bases between. The CDR3 length is 14 residues.

The chain combines TRBV10-1 with TRBJ1-2; TRBD1 is a possible D gene (6 bases). The CDR3 has 14 residues. The germline CDR1 and CDR2 sequences are WNHNN and SYGVQD (reference sequence). Trimming removed 3 bases from V and 4 bases from J, with 12 bases in between. DNA of the CDR3: TGCGCCAGCAGTGACAACCTGGACAGCTATGGCTACACCTTC. This gives the protein CASSDNLDSYGYTF.

For the CDR3, the DNA is TGTGCCAGCAGCCCAACTAGCGGGGGGTACCAAGAGACCCAGTACTTC. It encodes CASSPTSGGYQETQYF. The chain links TRBV4-2 to TRBJ2-5; 12 bases map to TRBD2. The CDR3 runs to 16 residues. Germline V gene sequence: CDR1 LGHNA, CDR2 YNFKEQ. J gave up 0 bases and V 4 bases, and 3 bases lay outside the gene matches.

The gene calls are TRBV6-1 and TRBJ1-3; D perhaps matches TRBD1 (5 bases). The germline V and J ends were trimmed by 6 bases and 1 base, with 10 bases remaining between them. CDR1 and CDR2 from the germline V gene are MNHNS and SASEGT. CDR3 length: 14 residues. Here the CDR3 DNA reads TGTGCCAGCAGGGCAGGGAAGTCTGGAAACACCATATATTTT. It codes for CASRAGKSGNTIYF.

This rearrangement joins TRBV7-9 to TRBJ1-2; D is unresolved. The V end lost 5 bases, the J end lost 8 bases, and 15 bases lay between the germline ends. The germline CDR1 and CDR2 sequences are SEHNR and FQNEAQ (reference sequence). The CDR3 sequence is 13 residues long. In DNA, the CDR3 is TGTGCCAGCAGCAGAGGTGAAGGCCCGGGCTACACCTTC. Translation gives CASSRGEGPGYTF.

The chain links TRBV5-1 to TRBJ1-1, with 9 bases matching TRBD1. CDR1 SGHRS and CDR2 YFSETQ come from the germline V gene. There are 18 residues in the CDR3. V lost 4 bases to trimming and J lost 1 base; unmatched junction nucleotides: 14. CDR3 in amino acids: CASSPRTLSTGGNTEAFF. CDR3 coding DNA: TGCGCCAGCAGCCCCAGGACCCTGTCGACAGGGGGGAACACTGAAGCTTTCTTT.